The clone carrying this T cell receptor beta chain is a singleton in its sample. This record belongs to a study of blood T cell repertoires in COVID-19. Across the study: COVID-19 samples, acute and convalescent, were from the United States, Italy and Spain.

The CDR3 runs to 15 residues. Between the trimmed V and J ends, which lost 0 bases and 1 base, there was a span of 7 bases. CDR1 is SGHDT and CDR2 is YYEEEE in the germline V gene. Methods used by the authors: Researchers report that nucleated cell counts were estimated from reference gene primer amplification. The repertoire was sequenced with immunoSEQ multiplex PCR; TCRdb's copy has only in-frame clones and lacks some. The V and J calls and clone size are taken from that table; D and trimming were inferred from the DNA. The table has 180,000 or so clones, 85% to 90% seen once. This sequence originates from a woman aged 55-69 years with acute or convalescent COVID-19. Sequenced material: peripheral blood. The rearrangement joins TRBV5-6 to TRBJ2-2; D call uncertain. DNA of the CDR3: TGTGCCAGCAGCTTGGTGGCCAGGAACACCGGGGAGCTGTTTTTT. Encoded protein: CASSLVARNTGELFF.